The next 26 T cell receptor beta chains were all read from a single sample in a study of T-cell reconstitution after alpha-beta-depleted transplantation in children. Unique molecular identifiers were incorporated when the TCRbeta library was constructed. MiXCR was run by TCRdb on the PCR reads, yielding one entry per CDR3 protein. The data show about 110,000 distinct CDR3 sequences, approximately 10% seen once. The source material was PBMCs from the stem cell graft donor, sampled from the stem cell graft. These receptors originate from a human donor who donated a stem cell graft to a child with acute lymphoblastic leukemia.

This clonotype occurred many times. The CDR3 loop is CATSDLSGPGGTDTQYF. Here the CDR3 DNA reads TGTGCCACCAGTGATTTAAGTGGCCCGGGGGGCACAGATACGCAGTATTTT. The chain joins TRBV24-1 to TRBJ2-3, with D possibly being TRBD2 (6 bases). V lost 1 base and J lost 1, with 14 bases in between. Germline V gene sequence: CDR1 KGHDR, CDR2 SFDVKD. This CDR3 region has 17 residues.

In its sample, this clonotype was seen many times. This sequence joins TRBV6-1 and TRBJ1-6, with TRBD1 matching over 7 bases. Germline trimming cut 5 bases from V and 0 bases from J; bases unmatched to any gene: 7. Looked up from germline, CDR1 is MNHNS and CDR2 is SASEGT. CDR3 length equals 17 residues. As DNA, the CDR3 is TGTGCCAGCAGTCGGACAGGCCCGAGCTCCTATAATTCACCCCTCCACTTT. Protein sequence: CASSRTGPSSYNSPLHF.

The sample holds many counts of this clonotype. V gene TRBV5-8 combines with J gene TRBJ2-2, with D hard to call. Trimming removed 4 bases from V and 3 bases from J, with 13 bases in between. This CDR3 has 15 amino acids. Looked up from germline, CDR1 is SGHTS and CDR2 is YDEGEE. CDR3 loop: CASSPVGLDTGELFF. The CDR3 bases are TGTGCCAGCAGCCCGGTCGGGTTGGACACCGGGGAGCTGTTTTTT.

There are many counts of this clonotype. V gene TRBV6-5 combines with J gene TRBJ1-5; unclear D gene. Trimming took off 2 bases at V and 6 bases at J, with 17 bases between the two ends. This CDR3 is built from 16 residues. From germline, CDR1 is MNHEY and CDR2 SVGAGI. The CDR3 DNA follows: TGTGCCAGCAGTTACCTTCTGCCTGGGGTCGGTCAGCCCCAGCATTTT. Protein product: CASSYLLPGVGQPQHF.

In nucleotides, the CDR3 is TGTGCCAGTAGTATCCCAACTAGCGGGGATTCCTACGAGCAGTACTTC. This encodes CASSIPTSGDSYEQYF. The gene calls are TRBV19 and TRBJ2-7; 10 bases align to TRBD2. CDR3 length: 16 amino acids. V lost 3 bases, J lost 1 base, and 6 bases stayed unmatched. CDR1 LNHDA and CDR2 SQIVND come from the germline V gene (reference sequence). The full variable domain, with the rest looked up from reference TRBV19 and TRBJ2-7, is DGGITQSPKYLFRKEGQNVTLSCEQNLNHDAMYWYRQDPGQGLRLIYYSQIVNDFQKGDIAEGYSVSREKKESFPLTVTSAQKNPTAFYLCASSIPTSGDSYEQYFGPGTRLTVT.

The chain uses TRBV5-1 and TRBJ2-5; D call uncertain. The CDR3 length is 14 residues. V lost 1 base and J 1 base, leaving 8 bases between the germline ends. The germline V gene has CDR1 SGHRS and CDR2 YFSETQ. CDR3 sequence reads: CASSLPGPQETQYF. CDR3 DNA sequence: TGCGCCAGCAGCTTGCCAGGACCCCAAGAGACCCAGTACTTC.

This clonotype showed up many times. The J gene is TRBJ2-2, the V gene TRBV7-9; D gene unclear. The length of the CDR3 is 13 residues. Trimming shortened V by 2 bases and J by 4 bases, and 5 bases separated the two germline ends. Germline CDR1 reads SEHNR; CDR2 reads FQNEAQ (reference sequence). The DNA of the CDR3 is TGTGCCAGCAGCTTATTAGCCACCGGGGAGCTGTTTTTT. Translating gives CASSLLATGELFF.

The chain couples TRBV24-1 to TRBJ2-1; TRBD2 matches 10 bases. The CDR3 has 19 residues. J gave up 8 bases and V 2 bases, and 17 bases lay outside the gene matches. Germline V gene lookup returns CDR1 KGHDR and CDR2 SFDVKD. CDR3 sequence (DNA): TGTGCCACCAGTGATTCCCTCGAACCTAGCGGGAGAAGTTTTGATGAGCAGTTCTTC. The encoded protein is CATSDSLEPSGRSFDEQFF.

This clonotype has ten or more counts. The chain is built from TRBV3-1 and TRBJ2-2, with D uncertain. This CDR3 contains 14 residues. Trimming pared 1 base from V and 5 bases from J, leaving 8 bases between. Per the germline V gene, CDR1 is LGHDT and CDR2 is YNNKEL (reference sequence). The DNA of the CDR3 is TGTGCCAGCAGCCAAGGCGGATCTACCGGGGAGCTGTTTTTT. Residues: CASSQGGSTGELFF.

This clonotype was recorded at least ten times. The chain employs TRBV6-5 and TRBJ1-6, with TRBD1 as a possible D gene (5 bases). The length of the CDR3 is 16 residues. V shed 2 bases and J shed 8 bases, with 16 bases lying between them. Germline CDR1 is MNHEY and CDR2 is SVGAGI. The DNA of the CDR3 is TGTGCCAGCAGTTACCCCGGGACGGACGGACATTCACCCCTCCACTTT. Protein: CASSYPGTDGHSPLHF.

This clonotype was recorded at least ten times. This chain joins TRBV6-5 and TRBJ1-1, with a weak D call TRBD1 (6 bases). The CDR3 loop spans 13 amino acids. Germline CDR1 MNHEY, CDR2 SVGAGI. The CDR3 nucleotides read TGTGCAGGGGGGGCCCAGGGGAACACTGAAGCTTTCTTT. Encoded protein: CAGGAQGNTEAFF.

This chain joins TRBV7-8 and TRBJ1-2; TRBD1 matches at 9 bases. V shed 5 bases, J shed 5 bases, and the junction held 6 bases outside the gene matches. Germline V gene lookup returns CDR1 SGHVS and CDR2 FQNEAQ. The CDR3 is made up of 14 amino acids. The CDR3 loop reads CASSAYRGPYGYTF. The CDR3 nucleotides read TGTGCCAGCAGCGCTTACAGGGGGCCGTATGGCTACACCTTC.

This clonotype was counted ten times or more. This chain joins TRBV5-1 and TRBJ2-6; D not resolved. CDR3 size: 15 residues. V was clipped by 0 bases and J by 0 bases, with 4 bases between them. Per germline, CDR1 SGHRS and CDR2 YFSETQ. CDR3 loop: CASSLEYSGANVLTF. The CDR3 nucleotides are TGCGCCAGCAGCTTGGAGTACTCTGGGGCCAACGTCCTGACTTTC. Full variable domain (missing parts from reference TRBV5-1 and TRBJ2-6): KAGVTQTPRYLIKTRGQQVTLSCSPISGHRSVSWYQQTPGQGLQFLFEYFSETQRNKGNFPGRFSGRQFSNSRSEMNVSTLELGDSALYLCASSLEYSGANVLTFGAGSRLTVL.

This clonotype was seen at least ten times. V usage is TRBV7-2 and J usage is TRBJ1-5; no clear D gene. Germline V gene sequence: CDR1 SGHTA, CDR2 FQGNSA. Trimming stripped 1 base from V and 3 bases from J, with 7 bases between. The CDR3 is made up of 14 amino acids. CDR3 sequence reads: CASSLEQYNQPQHF. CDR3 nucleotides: TGTGCCAGCAGCTTAGAACAGTACAATCAGCCCCAGCATTTT.

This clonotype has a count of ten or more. The CDR3 reads CASSSTSGGGNIQYF. CDR3 sequence (DNA): TGCGCCAGCAGCTCCACTAGCGGGGGCGGGAACATTCAGTACTTC. The V and J genes are TRBV5-1 and TRBJ2-4; 11 bases match TRBD2. After removal of 3 bases from V and 7 bases from J, the junction contained 6 bases not matched to a gene. Germline loops: CDR1 SGHRS, CDR2 YFSETQ. The CDR3 contains 15 residues.

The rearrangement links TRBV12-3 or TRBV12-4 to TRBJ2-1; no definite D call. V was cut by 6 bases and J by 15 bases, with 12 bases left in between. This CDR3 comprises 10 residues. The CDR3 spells CASSPNPRFF. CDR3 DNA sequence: TGTGCCAGCAGCCCAAACCCGCGGTTCTTC.

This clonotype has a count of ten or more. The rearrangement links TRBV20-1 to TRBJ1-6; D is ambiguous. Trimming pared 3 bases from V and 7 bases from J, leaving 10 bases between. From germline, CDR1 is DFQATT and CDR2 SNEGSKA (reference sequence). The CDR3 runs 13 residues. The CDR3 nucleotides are TGCAGTGCTAGGGACCTCCAAAATTCACCCCTCCACTTT. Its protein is CSARDLQNSPLHF.

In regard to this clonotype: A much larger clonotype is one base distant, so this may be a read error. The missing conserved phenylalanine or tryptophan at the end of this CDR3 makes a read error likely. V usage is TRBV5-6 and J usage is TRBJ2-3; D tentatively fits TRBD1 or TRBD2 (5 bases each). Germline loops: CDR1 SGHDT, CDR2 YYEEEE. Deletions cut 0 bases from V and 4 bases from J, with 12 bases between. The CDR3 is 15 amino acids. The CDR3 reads CASSLAAGSSDTQYS. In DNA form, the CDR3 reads TGTGCCAGCAGCTTGGCAGCAGGGAGTTCAGATACGCAGTATTCT.

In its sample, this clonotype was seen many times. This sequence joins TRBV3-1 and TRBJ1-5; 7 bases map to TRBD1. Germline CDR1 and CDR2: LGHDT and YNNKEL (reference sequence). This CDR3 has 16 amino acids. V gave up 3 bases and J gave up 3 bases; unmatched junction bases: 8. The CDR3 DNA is TGTGCCAGCAGCCAGACCGGAGGGGGCCTCAATCAGCCCCAGCATTTT. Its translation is CASSQTGGGLNQPQHF.

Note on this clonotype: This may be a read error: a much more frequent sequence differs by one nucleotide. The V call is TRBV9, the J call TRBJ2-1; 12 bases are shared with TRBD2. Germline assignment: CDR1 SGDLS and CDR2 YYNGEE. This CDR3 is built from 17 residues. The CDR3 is CATSVRLAGDLLQEQFF. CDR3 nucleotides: TGTGCCACCAGCGTTAGACTAGCGGGGGACCTCCTGCAAGAGCAGTTCTTC.

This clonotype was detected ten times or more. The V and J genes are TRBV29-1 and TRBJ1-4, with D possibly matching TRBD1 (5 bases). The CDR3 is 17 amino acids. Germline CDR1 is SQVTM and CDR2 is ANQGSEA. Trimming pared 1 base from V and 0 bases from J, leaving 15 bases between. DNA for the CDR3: TGCAGCGTTGAAGCCAGGGCGTTGGGAGCAACTAATGAAAAACTGTTTTTT. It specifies CSVEARALGATNEKLFF. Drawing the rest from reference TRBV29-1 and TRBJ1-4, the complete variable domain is SAVISQKPSRDICQRGTSLTIQCQVDSQVTMMFWYRQQPGQSLTLIATANQGSEATYESGFVIDKFPISRPNLTFSTLTVSNMSPEDSSIYLCSVEARALGATNEKLFFGSGTQLSVL.

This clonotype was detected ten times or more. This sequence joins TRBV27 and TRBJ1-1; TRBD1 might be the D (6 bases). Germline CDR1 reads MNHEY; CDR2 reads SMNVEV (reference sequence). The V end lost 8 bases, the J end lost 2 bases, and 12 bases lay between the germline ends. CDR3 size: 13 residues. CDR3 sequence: CASGVQGNTEAFF. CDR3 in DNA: TGTGCCAGCGGTGTACAGGGTAACACTGAAGCTTTCTTT.

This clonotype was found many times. This CDR3 is CASSRRQARSYEQYF. The CDR3 nucleotides are TGTGCCAGCAGCCGGAGACAGGCCCGCTCCTACGAGCAGTACTTC. This chain uses TRBV7-8 with TRBJ2-7; the D gene is possibly TRBD1 (6 bases). CDR3 length: 15 residues. CDR1 and CDR2 (germline): SGHVS, FQNEAQ. V lost 5 bases to trimming and J lost 0 bases, with 14 bases between them.

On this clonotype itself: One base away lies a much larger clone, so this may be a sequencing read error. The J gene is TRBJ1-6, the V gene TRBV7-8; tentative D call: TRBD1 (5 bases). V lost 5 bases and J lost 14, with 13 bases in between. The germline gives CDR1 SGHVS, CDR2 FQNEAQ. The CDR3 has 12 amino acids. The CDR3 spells CASSPSGTTLHF. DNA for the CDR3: TGTGCCAGCAGCCCCTCCGGGACCACCCTCCACTTT.

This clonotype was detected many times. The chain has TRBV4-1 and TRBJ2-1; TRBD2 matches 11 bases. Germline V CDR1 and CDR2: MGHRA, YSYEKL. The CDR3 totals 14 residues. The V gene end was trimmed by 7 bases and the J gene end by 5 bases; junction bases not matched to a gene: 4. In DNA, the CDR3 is TGCGCCAGCACCGGACTAGCGGGTCACAATGAGCAGTTCTTC. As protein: CASTGLAGHNEQFF.

CDR3 DNA: TGTGCCAGCAGCTTAGTCTTAGGGTCAGGCCAATTCAATGAGCAGTTCTTC. Encoded protein: CASSLVLGSGQFNEQFF. J is TRBJ2-1 and V is TRBV7-9; the D is unclear. Germline V lookup: CDR1 SEHNR, CDR2 FQNEAQ (reference sequence). The CDR3 sequence is 17 residues long. V was cut by 1 base and J by 6 bases, with 19 bases left in between.